This T cell receptor (beta chain) was sequenced for a study of sequential checkpoint blockade in melanoma (dated by TCRdb to about 2019). Background for the entire study: Using 1:1 randomization, the trial assigned patients either to first-line nivolumab followed by ipilimumab (arm A) or to ipilimumab followed by nivolumab (arm B). Maintenance nivolumab was given following each of the two trial sequences. Matched tumor biopsies were taken from approximately 24 patients before treatment and at week 13, after single-agent nivolumab (arm A) or ipilimumab (arm B). The same lesion was the source of 75% to 90% of the matched pre- and post-treatment tumor biopsy pairs. DNA from roughly 94 melanoma tumor samples collected before treatment underwent TCRbeta immunosequencing. What the study reported, not specific to this receptor: Small sample sizes and reduced statistical power limited the analyses of tumor T-cell fraction within each arm. Among patients in arm A, the nivolumab-first arm, pretreatment tumor TIL clonality was associated with response (P = .04). The model for predicting response that combines TCR metrics with mutation burden needs to be validated in larger, independent patient cohorts. Achieving clinical benefit was about 30 times more likely for patients whose tumor T-cell fraction and clonality increased by week 13. PD-L1 staining and CD8+ T-cell counts correlated with tumor T-cell fraction and clonality, whereas mutational load did not.

This clone was counted only a few times. Its antigen is unknown. No base quality information exists; no much larger clone differs at one position. TCRbeta CDR3 regions were immunosequenced from genomic DNA with the immunoSEQ Assay. Genomic DNA was amplified by bias-controlled multiplex PCR before high-throughput sequencing. Per the original workflow: To quantify the absolute abundance of each unique TCRbeta CDR3 region, the sequences were collapsed and filtered. Clonality, defined as 1 minus Pielou's evenness, was calculated using productive rearrangements only. Tumor T-cell fraction was calculated by normalizing TCRbeta template counts to usable DNA, which was estimated from several housekeeping genes. A previously published method was used to identify clones with significantly greater frequencies in on-treatment samples than in baseline samples. Imported from immuneACCESS, the table was reduced by TCRdb to in-frame sequences with V and J called. These copies leave out some clones; in studies compared against another copy, an unresolved V gene accounts for under half, and the cause of the remainder is not known. The D gene and trimming were derived from the DNA, and the V and J assignments and clone size from that table. This sample holds roughly 3,500 clones; roughly 23% were observed only once. The top ten constitute 8.5% to 9.5% of the sample.

The sample's treatment or condition, from its label and the paper: randomized to nivolumab then ipilimumab (arm A) or the reverse (arm B). No trial patient had received prior DNA-damaging chemotherapy. Samples were obtained from patients with melanoma enrolled in CheckMate 064, a randomized, open-label phase II trial of sequential checkpoint blockade. Genomic DNA from formalin-fixed paraffin-embedded (FFPE) tissue samples was used for tumor TCR sequencing. The TCR sequence derives from a human donor with melanoma. Sequenced material: tumor tissue (inferred from file names), taken from a patient given nivolumab and ipilimumab in sequence.

In nucleotides, the sequence is TGTGCCAGCATCGACCTATCCCCGAACACCGGGGAGCTGTTTTTT. Translated, this gives CASIDLSPNTGELFF. The V gene is TRBV6-8 and the J gene is TRBJ2-2; the D gene is unclear. Including cysteine and phenylalanine, the CDR3 has 15 amino acids. Just the 45-base CDR3 DNA is kept, in frame starting at base 1. The trim is 7 bases for V and 0 bases for J, with a gap of 12 bases between the germline ends. From the germline V gene, CDR1 is MNHGY and CDR2 is SAAAGT.